A single sample gave rise to the 28 T cell receptor beta chains below, sequenced in a study of blood T cell repertoires in COVID-19. Clones were read by immunoSEQ multiplex PCR, and TCRdb kept only the in-frame ones, dropping some. This sample yields tens of thousands of clones, of which about 80% are seen a single time; approximately 7% belongs to the top ten. Sequenced material: peripheral blood. These receptors came from a man aged 25 to 45 with COVID-19, enrolled during active disease.

The chain joins TRBV4-2 to TRBJ1-1; no clear D gene. In germline, CDR1 is LGHNA, CDR2 YNFKEQ. The CDR3 length is 14 residues. Trimming cost V 1 base and J 1 base, with 7 bases left between them. CDR3 sequence (DNA): TGTGCCAGCAGCCAAGGTGGCCGGAACACTGAAGCTTTCTTT. Its protein is CASSQGGRNTEAFF.

The V and J genes are TRBV29-1 and TRBJ2-2; the match to TRBD1 covers 7 bases. After removal of 5 bases from V and 4 bases from J, the junction contained 7 bases not matched to a gene. The CDR3 runs 14 residues. CDR1 is SQVTM, CDR2 ANQGSEA, per germline. The CDR3 coding sequence is TGCAGCGTTTTAACGACAGGGACCACCGGGGAGCTGTTTTTT. It encodes CSVLTTGTTGELFF.

This sequence joins TRBV18 and TRBJ2-4; D is possibly TRBD2 (5 bases). Trimming stripped 4 bases from V and 7 bases from J, with 8 bases between. This CDR3 region has 12 residues. Germline V gives CDR1 KGHSH, CDR2 LQKENI. The DNA of the CDR3 is TGTGCCAGCTCACTGGCGGGCAACATTCAGTACTTC. The encoded protein is CASSLAGNIQYF.

V is TRBV6-5 and J is TRBJ1-2; 10 bases agree with TRBD1. The CDR3 runs 13 residues. Germline CDR1 MNHEY, CDR2 SVGAGI. Trimming cost V 6 bases and J 8 bases; bases outside gene matches: 6. The CDR3 bases are TGTGCCAGCAGCTTGACAGGGGGCGGGGGCTACACCTTC. Its protein is CASSLTGGGGYTF.

This chain joins TRBV30 and TRBJ2-1; 10 bases match TRBD2. The V and J ends lost 3 bases and 8 bases, in that order; junction bases with no gene match: 16. Germline lookup yields CDR1 GTSNPN and CDR2 SVGIG (reference sequence). This CDR3 contains 17 residues. The CDR3 nucleotides read TGTGCCTGGAGCCGACATCTCATAGCGGGAGGTTCCTATGAGCAGTTCTTC. This sequence encodes CAWSRHLIAGGSYEQFF.

This rearrangement joins TRBV3-1 (or the pseudogene TRBV3-2) to TRBJ1-6; D may be TRBD1 (5 bases). CDR1 is LGHDT, CDR2 YNNKEL, per germline (reference sequence). Trimming stripped 1 base from V and 0 bases from J, with 10 bases between. CDR3 length equals 17 residues. The CDR3 sequence is CASSQGSDSSYNSPLHF. The CDR3 DNA follows: TGTGCCAGCAGCCAAGGGAGCGACAGCTCCTATAATTCACCCCTCCACTTT.

The chain is built from TRBV7-9 and TRBJ1-1; D may be TRBD1 (6 bases). V was cut by 4 bases and J by 4 bases, with 22 bases left in between. The V gene's germline CDR1 is SEHNR and CDR2 FQNEAQ (reference sequence). There are 17 residues in the CDR3. CDR3 bases: TGTGCCAGCAGCTCCTTCGGTTCCGGCGGGGGCGGCACTGAAGCTTTCTTT. Translated: CASSSFGSGGGGTEAFF.

The genes are TRBV20-1 and TRBJ1-2; D unclear. The CDR3 runs 11 residues. The V gene lost 3 bases and the J gene lost 4 bases, with 6 bases spanning the gap. Germline lookup yields CDR1 DFQATT and CDR2 SNEGSKA (reference sequence). CDR3 residues: CSASEGYGYTF. DNA of the CDR3: TGCAGTGCTAGCGAGGGCTATGGCTACACCTTC.

This clone was seen a single time. The V gene is TRBV7-8, the J gene TRBJ2-5, with a possible D match to TRBD1 (5 bases). Trimming removed 1 base from V and 5 bases from J, with 11 bases in between. The length of the CDR3 is 14 residues. Looked up from germline, CDR1 is SGHVS and CDR2 is FQNEAQ. CDR3 nucleotides: TGTGCCAGCAGCTTAGAGTCAGGGCGCGAGACCCAGTACTTC. It translates to CASSLESGRETQYF.

V usage is TRBV6-6 and J usage is TRBJ1-5, with D possibly being TRBD1 (5 bases). V lost 6 bases and J 5 bases, leaving 14 bases between the germline ends. This CDR3 spans 14 amino acids. Germline V CDR1 and CDR2: MNHNY, SVGAGI (reference sequence). As DNA, the CDR3 is TGTGCCAGCAGCAATCAGGGCCCAGATCAGCCCCAGCATTTT. As protein: CASSNQGPDQPQHF.

This chain connects TRBV5-5 to TRBJ1-5, with D unclear. Germline CDR1 SGHKS, CDR2 YYEKEE (reference sequence). Trimming pared 0 bases from V and 11 bases from J, leaving 18 bases between. The CDR3 loop spans 15 amino acids. As DNA, the CDR3 is TGTGCCAGCAGCTTGGGTGACCGGCTAACCGGAGCCCAGCATTTT. Protein sequence: CASSLGDRLTGAQHF.

The chain is built from TRBV4-3 and TRBJ2-3; the D is unclear. The ends were cut back, 0 bases at V and 2 bases at J, with 6 bases in the middle. The CDR3 is 14 residues long. The germline gives CDR1 LGHNA, CDR2 YSLEER. The CDR3 nucleotides read TGCGCCAGCAGCCAAGAAAGCCACACAGATACGCAGTATTTT. Protein: CASSQESHTDTQYF.

The chain has TRBV11-2 and TRBJ1-1; D might be TRBD1 (6 bases). CDR1 and CDR2 from the germline V gene are SGHAT and FQNNGV. This CDR3 is built from 16 residues. Trimming cost V 6 bases and J 0 bases, with 17 bases left between them. CDR3 nucleotides: TGTGCCAGCAGAAGACCGGGACAAGGTATGAACACTGAAGCTTTCTTT. This gives the protein CASRRPGQGMNTEAFF.

The V call is TRBV28, the J call TRBJ1-6, with D possibly matching TRBD1 (5 bases). V dropped 2 bases and J dropped 11 bases, with 13 bases sitting between them. The CDR3 sequence is 14 residues long. Germline CDR1 is MDHEN and CDR2 is SYDVKM. The CDR3 DNA reads TGTGCCAGCAGTTTAATGACACCGGGGGCACCCCTCCACTTT. Translated, it gives CASSLMTPGAPLHF.

About this clone itself: One junction end disagrees with the germline gene, perhaps due to a read error. V usage is TRBV7-7 and J usage is TRBJ2-7; D is uncertain. This CDR3 is 13 amino acids long. Germline CDR1 reads SSHAT; CDR2 reads FNYEAQ (reference sequence). Written as DNA, the CDR3 is TGTGCTAGCAGCTTAGATGAGGACTACGAGCAGTACTTC. Its translation is CASSLDEDYEQYF.

The chain carries TRBV14 and TRBJ1-1, with 9 bases aligning to TRBD1. Germline CDR1 reads SGHDN; CDR2 reads FVKESK. The trim removed 6 bases at V and 0 bases at J, leaving 2 bases unmatched. The CDR3 sequence is 14 residues long. CDR3 region: CASRQGAMNTEAFF. The CDR3 nucleotides are TGTGCCAGCAGACAGGGGGCCATGAACACTGAAGCTTTCTTT.

This chain links TRBV18 with TRBJ2-1; 8 bases are a match to TRBD2. CDR1 is KGHSH, CDR2 LQKENI, per germline. With 6 bases clipped from V and 9 bases from J, the junction kept 13 bases outside the gene matches. This CDR3 has 15 amino acids. Written as DNA, the CDR3 is TGTGCCAGCTCCCAGGGACTCTCCGGGGGGGGTGAGCAGTTCTTC. This gives the protein CASSQGLSGGGEQFF. The full variable domain, completed using reference TRBV18 and TRBJ2-1, is NAGVMQNPRHLVRRRGQEARLRCSPMKGHSHVYWYRQLPEEGLKFMVYLQKENIIDESGMPKERFSAEFPKEGPSILRIQQVVRGDSAAYFCASSQGLSGGGEQFFGPGTRLTVL.

This clone was picked up a small number of times. Other DNA sequences in the sample encode the same CDR3. The V call is TRBV6-5, the J call TRBJ1-5; D not certain. This CDR3 is built from 15 residues. Germline V gene sequence: CDR1 MNHEY, CDR2 SVGAGI. V gave up 0 bases and J gave up 7 bases, with 13 bases separating them. The CDR3: CASSYSRHHDQPQHF. The DNA of the CDR3 is TGTGCCAGCAGTTACTCGCGGCACCATGACCAGCCCCAGCATTTT.

The chain uses TRBV29-1 and TRBJ1-5, with D possibly matching TRBD1 (6 bases). This CDR3 is 14 amino acids long. V lost 2 bases to trimming and J lost 7 bases, with 15 bases between them. CDR1 is SQVTM and CDR2 is ANQGSEA in the germline V gene. The CDR3 nucleotides are TGCAGCGTTGAAAAAGCAGGGGCAGGACAGCCCCAGCATTTT. Translating gives CSVEKAGAGQPQHF.

This clone was recorded only once. The V and J genes are TRBV6-6 and TRBJ2-4; D perhaps matches TRBD1 (5 bases). Trimming took 0 bases from V and 5 from J, leaving 8 bases between them. From germline, CDR1 is MNHNY and CDR2 SVGAGI (reference sequence). This CDR3 comprises 14 residues. CDR3 sequence: CASSYSGQQNIQYF. The DNA of the CDR3 is TGTGCCAGCAGTTACTCGGGGCAGCAAAACATTCAGTACTTC.

Here the CDR3 DNA reads TGTGCCAGCAGCACCGGACTAGCGGGAGGGGGGGGATCCTACAATGAGCAGTTCTTC. It translates to CASSTGLAGGGGSYNEQFF. The chain recombines TRBV11-3 with TRBJ2-1; 15 nucleotides agree with TRBD2. The CDR3 extends over 19 amino acids. Germline CDR1 SGHNT, CDR2 YENEEA. The trim removed 5 bases at V and 1 base at J, leaving 9 bases unmatched.

The chain's CDR3 is CAISESGGNQPQHF. CDR3 sequence (DNA): TGTGCCATCAGTGAGTCCGGAGGGAATCAGCCCCAGCATTTT. The chain has TRBV10-3 and TRBJ1-5; D gene ambiguous. The germline V gene encodes CDR1 ENHRY and CDR2 SYGVKD. Trimming cost V 0 bases and J 4 bases, with 7 bases left between them. The CDR3 extends over 14 amino acids.

This clone was detected only a few times. The chain combines TRBV4-2 with TRBJ2-7; 12 nucleotides align to TRBD1. J gave up 6 bases and V 0 bases, and 6 bases lay outside the gene matches. The germline gives CDR1 LGHNA, CDR2 YNFKEQ. This CDR3 is built from 16 residues. In DNA form, the CDR3 reads TGTGCCAGCAGCCAAGATCCGGGACAGGGGGCTTCCGAGCAGTACTTC. It encodes CASSQDPGQGASEQYF.

A few counts support this clone. The CDR3 here is CSVQRNTEAFF. The CDR3 DNA reads as TGCAGCGTACAGAGGAACACTGAAGCTTTCTTT. V is TRBV29-1 and J is TRBJ1-1; no clear D. The ends were cut back, 6 bases at V and 1 base at J, with 6 bases in the middle. In germline, CDR1 is SQVTM, CDR2 ANQGSEA. The CDR3 covers 11 residues.

The J gene is TRBJ1-3, the V gene TRBV15, with a tentative D call TRBD1 (6 bases). The CDR3 spans 13 residues. Germline CDR1 is LNHNV and CDR2 is YYDKDF (reference sequence). Trimming cost V 2 bases and J 6 bases, with 8 bases left between them. DNA for the CDR3: TGTGCCACCAGCAGACAGGGGTCAAACACCATATATTTT. It specifies CATSRQGSNTIYF.

This chain links TRBV28 with TRBJ1-1; D is possibly TRBD1 (6 bases). The ends were cut back, 4 bases at V and 4 bases at J, with 13 bases in the middle. From germline, CDR1 is MDHEN and CDR2 SYDVKM. This CDR3 contains 14 residues. The CDR3 loop reads CASSSPGQTTEAFF. In nucleotides, the CDR3 is TGTGCCAGCAGTTCTCCGGGACAAACCACTGAAGCTTTCTTT.

The count of this clone is one. The chain couples TRBV9 to TRBJ1-2, with D perhaps TRBD1 (6 bases). V lost 3 bases and J lost 7, with 16 bases in between. CDR1 is SGDLS, CDR2 YYNGEE, per germline. The CDR3 spans 14 residues. In DNA, the CDR3 is TGTGCCAGCAGCGCCTCAGGGGTTGAAGCTGGCTACACCTTC. Its protein product is CASSASGVEAGYTF.

The chain uses TRBV6-2 or TRBV6-3 and TRBJ2-7; no reliable D call. V was pared by 2 bases and J by 2 bases, with 7 bases between. This CDR3 spans 13 amino acids. CDR1 and CDR2 from the germline V gene are MNHEY and SVGEGT. CDR3 residues: CASSYQFTYEQYF. In nucleotides, the CDR3 is TGTGCCAGCAGTTACCAATTCACCTACGAGCAGTACTTC.